A selection of T cell receptor beta chains follows, all from one sample in a study of shared clonotypes between healthy human individuals. The data were produced by immunoSEQ multiplex PCR, yet TCRdb's version contains in-frame clones alone and is incomplete. Seen here are 950,000 to 1,100,000 clones, about 75% observed once, and the top ten hold roughly 1.4%. The specimen was memory CD4+ T cells sorted from blood. The receptors stem from a man aged 18-30 years in good health. Both conserved end residues are part of each CDR3. The order of the fields is J gene, D gene, clone size, V gene, CDR3 DNA, CDR3 protein. The D gene is left open where the match is weak. Not every row has a clone size; where given, it reads once, few, many or a size class.

>TRBJ1-5|.|.|TRBV6-5
TGTGCCAGCAGTTCAGCTAGCAATCAGCCCCAGCATTTT
CASSSASNQPQHF
>TRBJ2-1|.|.|TRBV4-1
TGCGCCAGCAGCCAAGGGCTAGCAGGGGGGGGTGAGCAGTTCTTC
CASSQGLAGGGEQFF
>TRBJ2-1|TRBD1|.|TRBV4-2
TGTGCCAGCAGCCAAGTGCAGGGGGCCTTTACCCATGAGCAGTTCTTC
CASSQVQGAFTHEQFF
>TRBJ1-2|.|.|TRBV4-2
TGTGCCAGCAGCCAACAAACCAACTATGGCTACACCTTC
CASSQQTNYGYTF
>TRBJ2-3|.|.|TRBV5-1
TGCGCCAGCAGCCCAAAGCCTCGGGACAGCACAGATACGCAGTATTTT
CASSPKPRDSTDTQYF
>TRBJ2-7|TRBD2|.|TRBV7-3
TGTGCCAGCAGCACTTATGGGGGGGTCCCTACGGTCGAGCAGTACTTC
CASSTYGGVPTVEQYF
>TRBJ2-7|.|.|TRBV21-1
TGTGCCAGCAGCAAAAGGTTCGGGGTTCCCAATTACACCTACGAGCAGTACTTC
CASSKRFGVPNYTYEQYF
>TRBJ2-7|.|once|TRBV6-5
TGTGCCAGCAGTTACTCAGTGGGCAGGCCCACCTACGAGCAGTACTTC
CASSYSVGRPTYEQYF
>TRBJ2-7|.|.|TRBV7-9
TGTGCCAGCAGCGGGGAGTGGGGTACCTACGAGCAGTACTTC
CASSGEWGTYEQYF
>TRBJ2-3|TRBD1|.|TRBV5-1
TGCGCCAGCAGTTTCGGACAGGGGGCTACAGATACGCAGTATTTT
CASSFGQGATDTQYF
>TRBJ1-4|.|.|TRBV4-1
TGCGCCAGCAGCCTAAGCGGACAGATAAATGAAAAACTGTTTTTT
CASSLSGQINEKLFF
>TRBJ2-7|TRBD2|.|TRBV6-5
TGTGCCAGCAGTTACTCGTTTAGCGGGAGCTCCTACGAGCAGTACTTC
CASSYSFSGSSYEQYF
>TRBJ2-5|.|.|TRBV7-2
TGTGCCAGCAGCACCGGGACAACCCAAGAGACCCAGTACTTC
CASSTGTTQETQYF
>TRBJ2-1|.|.|TRBV5-1
TGCGCCAGCAGCTTGGGGGCAGCCGCCTACAATGAGCAGTTCTTC
CASSLGAAAYNEQFF
>TRBJ1-6|TRBD1|few|TRBV5-6
TGTGCCAGCAGCTGGGGGACAGGAGGGATGTATAATTCACCCCTCCACTTT
CASSWGTGGMYNSPLHF
>TRBJ2-2|.|.|TRBV11-3
TGTGCCAGCAGCTTAGTGGCTCCGGGAGCACCCACCGGGGAGCTGTTTTTT
CASSLVAPGAPTGELFF
>TRBJ1-1|.|.|TRBV5-6
TGTGCCAGCAGCTTGTGGCTCGGTGGGACTGAAGCTTTCTTT
CASSLWLGGTEAFF
>TRBJ2-7|.|few|TRBV14
TGTGCCAGCAGCCATGCAGGGACCTACGAGCAGTACTTC
CASSHAGTYEQYF
>TRBJ1-1|.|many|TRBV7-6
TGTGCCAGCAGCTCGGGACTGATGAACACTGAAGCTTTCTTT
CASSSGLMNTEAFF
>TRBJ2-7|.|.|TRBV11-2
TGTGCCAGCAGCTTCGGGGGATCACTAACCTACGAGCAGTACTTC
CASSFGGSLTYEQYF
>TRBJ1-6|TRBD1|.|TRBV10-3
TGTGCCACGCAACCGGGGGACAGGGGAAATTCACCCCTCCACTTT
CATQPGDRGNSPLHF
>TRBJ2-3|.|.|TRBV2
TGTGCCAGCAGTGAAGGAGCTGGGGGGGCTCAGTTAGATACGCAGTATTTT
CASSEGAGGAQLDTQYF
>TRBJ2-2|.|once|TRBV10-1
TGCGCCAGCAGCCGAGCCGGGGGCACCGGGGAGCTGTTTTTT
CASSRAGGTGELFF
>TRBJ1-1|TRBD1|.|TRBV9
TGTGCCAGCAGCTTTACCGGGACAGGGAGCGGTACTGAAGCTTTCTTT
CASSFTGTGSGTEAFF
>TRBJ1-2|.|once|TRBV5-1
TGCGCCAGCAGCTTGGGGCCAGGGGATTTCAATGGCTACACCTTC
CASSLGPGDFNGYTF
>TRBJ2-1|.|.|TRBV29-1
TGCAGCGTTGTTAGTATGGCGAATGAGCAGTTCTTC
CSVVSMANEQFF
>TRBJ1-1|TRBD1|.|TRBV5-1
TGCGCCAGCAGCCTAACAGGGGACACTGAAGCTTTCTTT
CASSLTGDTEAFF
>TRBJ2-3|TRBD1|.|TRBV13
TGTGCCAGCAGCTTAGTCCCCGCGAGGACAGGGAACACAGATACGCAGTATTTT
CASSLVPARTGNTDTQYF
>TRBJ2-7|.|few|TRBV11-1
TGTGCCAGCAGCTTCGGACAGTCTTACGAGCAGTACTTC
CASSFGQSYEQYF
>TRBJ2-2|TRBD1|.|TRBV5-1
TGCGCCAGCAGCTTGGGCGCGGGACAGGCTACCGGGGAGCTGTTTTTT
CASSLGAGQATGELFF
>TRBJ1-5|.|.|TRBV2
TGTGCCAGCACCTCTGAGGTTTATAGCAATCAGCCCCAGCATTTT
CASTSEVYSNQPQHF
>TRBJ1-5|.|.|TRBV2
TGTGCCAGCACCGAACAGGGACAGCCCCAGCATTTT
CASTEQGQPQHF
>TRBJ1-3|.|.|TRBV28
TGTGCCAGCAGTCCCCCACAAGGGGGGAGCTCTGGAAACACCATATATTTT
CASSPPQGGSSGNTIYF
>TRBJ1-1|TRBD1|.|TRBV2
TGTGCCAGCAGTCAGAAGGGAGGGGGCGGAAGGACTGAAGCTTTCTTT
CASSQKGGGGRTEAFF
>TRBJ2-1|TRBD2|.|TRBV28
TGTGCCAGCGGGGCAGGAACTAGCGGGGGCTACAATGAGCAGTTCTTC
CASGAGTSGGYNEQFF
>TRBJ1-2|.|few|TRBV2
TGTGCCAGCACCCAAGCGGTTGGTAACTATGGCTACACCTTC
CASTQAVGNYGYTF
>TRBJ2-2|.|.|TRBV4-1
TGCGCCAGCAGCCAAACTCTCGGTTTAGGGGAGCTGTTTTTT
CASSQTLGLGELFF
>TRBJ2-3|TRBD1|.|TRBV9
TGTGCCAGCAGCGATTCGACCAGGGGGGATACGCAGTATTTT
CASSDSTRGDTQYF
>TRBJ2-1|TRBD2|.|TRBV18
TGTGCCAGCTCACCCCTCTCTAGCGGGAGGAATGAGCAGTTCTTC
CASSPLSSGRNEQFF
>TRBJ1-6|TRBD1|.|TRBV25-1
TGTGCCAGTACAGGGGGATCCTATAATTCACCCCTCCACTTT
CASTGGSYNSPLHF
>TRBJ1-3|TRBD1|.|TRBV28
TGTGCCAGCAGTTTTACCGGGACAGCAAACACCATATATTTT
CASSFTGTANTIYF
>TRBJ1-1|.|.|TRBV2
TGTGCCAGCAAAGCCAGCTTATTGAACACTGAAGCTTTCTTT
CASKASLLNTEAFF
>TRBJ1-5|.|.|TRBV10-3
TGTGCCATCAGTGAGGGCAGGGAGGGTCAGCCCCAGCATTTT
CAISEGREGQPQHF
>TRBJ1-5|.|few|TRBV5-6
TGTGCCAGCAGCTTGATGGACCAGCCCCAGCATTTT
CASSLMDQPQHF
>TRBJ1-1|.|.|TRBV7-2
TGTGCCAGCAGCTTAGGGGGGTTTCGTCGCACTGAAGCTTTCTTT
CASSLGGFRRTEAFF
>TRBJ2-1|TRBD1|.|TRBV7-6
TGTGCCAGCGCCGGACAGGACACTTTTTACAATGAGCAGTTCTTC
CASAGQDTFYNEQFF
>TRBJ2-5|TRBD1|.|TRBV7-9
TGTGCCAGCAAGCTAACAGGGGGCGCTCCGAAAGAGACCCAGTACTTC
CASKLTGGAPKETQYF
>TRBJ1-3|.|.|TRBV19
TGTGCCAGTAGCCTACAGGGTATCTTTGTACCTTCCTTT
CASSLQGIFVPSF
>TRBJ2-4|TRBD1|.|TRBV5-1
TGCGCCAGCAGCTTGGCCGGACAGGGGGAAATTCAGTACTTC
CASSLAGQGEIQYF
>TRBJ2-3|.|.|TRBV7-9
TGTGCCAGCAGCTTAAAAGGAGGCACAGATACGCAGTATTTT
CASSLKGGTDTQYF
>TRBJ2-2|.|.|TRBV6-5
TGTGCCAGCAGCGGACAGCTGAACACCGGGGAGCTGTTTTTT
CASSGQLNTGELFF
>TRBJ1-2|TRBD1|.|TRBV7-2
TGTGCCAGCAGCTTCCGGGACAGGGTGGATGGCTACACCTTC
CASSFRDRVDGYTF
>TRBJ2-7|TRBD2|.|TRBV2
TGTGCCAGCAGTCCCTTAGCGGGGGGATCCTCCGAGCAGTACTTC
CASSPLAGGSSEQYF
>TRBJ2-5|.|.|TRBV5-1
TGCGCCAGCAGTCGTAGCGAATTAGGCGGAGAGACCCAGTACTTC
CASSRSELGGETQYF
>TRBJ2-6|.|.|TRBV30
TGTGCCTGGAGTGTCTTTGGGACATCCGGGGCCAACGTCCTGACTTTC
CAWSVFGTSGANVLTF